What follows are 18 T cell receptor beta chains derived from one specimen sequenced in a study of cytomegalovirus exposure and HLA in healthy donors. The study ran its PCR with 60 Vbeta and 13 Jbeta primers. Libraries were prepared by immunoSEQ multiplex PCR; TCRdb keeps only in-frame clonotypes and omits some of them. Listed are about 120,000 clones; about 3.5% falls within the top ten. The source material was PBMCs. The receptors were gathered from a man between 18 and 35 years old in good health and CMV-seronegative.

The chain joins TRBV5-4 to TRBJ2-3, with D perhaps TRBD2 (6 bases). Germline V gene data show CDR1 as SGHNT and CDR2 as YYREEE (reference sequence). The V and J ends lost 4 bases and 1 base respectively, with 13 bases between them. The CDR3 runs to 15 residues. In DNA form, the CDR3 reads TGTGCCAGCAGCCCTCCCGGGGGTGGCACAGATACGCAGTATTTT. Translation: CASSPPGGGTDTQYF.

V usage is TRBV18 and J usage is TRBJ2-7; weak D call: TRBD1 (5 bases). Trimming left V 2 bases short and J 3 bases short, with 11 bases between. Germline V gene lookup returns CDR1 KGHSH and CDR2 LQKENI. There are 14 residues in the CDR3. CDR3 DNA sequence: TGTGCCAGCTCACCAGGACACATACTCTACGAGCAGTACTTC. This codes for CASSPGHILYEQYF.

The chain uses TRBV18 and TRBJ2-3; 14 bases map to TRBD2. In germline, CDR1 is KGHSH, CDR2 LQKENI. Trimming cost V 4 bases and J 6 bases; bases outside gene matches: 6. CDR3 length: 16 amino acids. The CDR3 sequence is CASSRLAGGPGDTQYF. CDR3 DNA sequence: TGTGCCAGCTCACGACTAGCGGGAGGGCCAGGTGATACGCAGTATTTT. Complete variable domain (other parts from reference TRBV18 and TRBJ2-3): NAGVMQNPRHLVRRRGQEARLRCSPMKGHSHVYWYRQLPEEGLKFMVYLQKENIIDESGMPKERFSAEFPKEGPSILRIQQVVRGDSAAYFCASSRLAGGPGDTQYFGPGTRLTVL.

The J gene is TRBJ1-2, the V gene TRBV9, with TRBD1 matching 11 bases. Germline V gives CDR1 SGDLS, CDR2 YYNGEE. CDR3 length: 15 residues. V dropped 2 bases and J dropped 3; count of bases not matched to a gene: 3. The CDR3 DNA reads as TGTGCCAGCAGCGTTGGGACAGGGGGATACTATGGCTACACCTTC. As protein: CASSVGTGGYYGYTF.

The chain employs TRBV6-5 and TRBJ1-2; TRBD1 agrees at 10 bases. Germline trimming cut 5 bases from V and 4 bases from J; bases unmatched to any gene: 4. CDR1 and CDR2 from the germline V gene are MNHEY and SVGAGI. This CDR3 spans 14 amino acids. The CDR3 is CASSRGTGVYGYTF. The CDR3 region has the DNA TGTGCCAGCAGTCGCGGGACAGGGGTCTATGGCTACACCTTC.

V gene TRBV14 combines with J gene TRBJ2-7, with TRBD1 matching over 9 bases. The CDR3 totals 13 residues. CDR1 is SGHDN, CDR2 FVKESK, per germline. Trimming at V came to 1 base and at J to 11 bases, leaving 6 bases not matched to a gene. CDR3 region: CASSQAGTGKKYF. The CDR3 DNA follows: TGTGCCAGCAGCCAAGCTGGGACAGGGAAAAAGTACTTC.

This CDR3 reads CASSLQYEQFF. DNA of the CDR3: TGTGCCAGCAGCCTTCAGTATGAGCAGTTCTTC. The chain employs TRBV13 and TRBJ2-1; D is undetermined. The CDR3 sequence is 11 residues long. Germline V gene lookup returns CDR1 PRHDT and CDR2 FYEKMQ (reference sequence). Trimming removed 5 bases at V and 8 bases at J, with 7 bases between.

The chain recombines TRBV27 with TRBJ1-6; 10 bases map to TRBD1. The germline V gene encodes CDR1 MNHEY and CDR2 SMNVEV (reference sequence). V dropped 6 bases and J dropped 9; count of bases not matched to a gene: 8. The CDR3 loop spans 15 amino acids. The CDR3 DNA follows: TGTGCCAGCAGAGACGGACAGGGGGTTGGTTCACCCCTCCACTTT. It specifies CASRDGQGVGSPLHF.

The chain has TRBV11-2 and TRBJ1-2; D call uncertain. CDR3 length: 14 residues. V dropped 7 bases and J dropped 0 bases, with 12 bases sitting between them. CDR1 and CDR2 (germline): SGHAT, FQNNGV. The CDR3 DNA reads TGTGCCAGCACCCCCGCGGGGACTAACTATGGCTACACCTTC. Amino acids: CASTPAGTNYGYTF.

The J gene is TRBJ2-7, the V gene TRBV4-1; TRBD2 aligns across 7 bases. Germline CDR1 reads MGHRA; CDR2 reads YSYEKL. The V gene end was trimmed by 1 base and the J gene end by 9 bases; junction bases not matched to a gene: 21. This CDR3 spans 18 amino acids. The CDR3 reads CASSQVPPGREALTWQYF. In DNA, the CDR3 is TGCGCCAGCAGCCAAGTGCCCCCCGGACGGGAGGCCCTTACCTGGCAGTACTTC.

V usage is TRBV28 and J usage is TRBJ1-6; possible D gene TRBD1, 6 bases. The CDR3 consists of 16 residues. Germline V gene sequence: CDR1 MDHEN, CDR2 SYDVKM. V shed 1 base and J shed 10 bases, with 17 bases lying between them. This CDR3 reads CASSLFGRGAESPLHF. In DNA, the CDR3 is TGTGCCAGCAGTTTATTTGGTCGGGGGGCGGAATCACCCCTCCACTTT.

The CDR3 sequence: CASSGYSFEMDNEQFF. CDR3 in DNA: TGTGCCAGCAGTGGTTACAGCTTTGAGATGGACAATGAGCAGTTCTTC. The V gene is TRBV25-1, the J gene TRBJ2-1; D is unclear. Trimming pared 4 bases from V and 5 bases from J, leaving 18 bases between. In germline, CDR1 is MGHDK, CDR2 SYGVNS. This CDR3 region has 16 residues.

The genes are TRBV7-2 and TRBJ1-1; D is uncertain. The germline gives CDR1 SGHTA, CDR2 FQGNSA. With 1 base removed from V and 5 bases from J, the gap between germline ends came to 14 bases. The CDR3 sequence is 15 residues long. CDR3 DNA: TGTGCCAGCAGCTTAGAGTCCCTGTCCGCGACTGAAGCTTTCTTT. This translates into CASSLESLSATEAFF.

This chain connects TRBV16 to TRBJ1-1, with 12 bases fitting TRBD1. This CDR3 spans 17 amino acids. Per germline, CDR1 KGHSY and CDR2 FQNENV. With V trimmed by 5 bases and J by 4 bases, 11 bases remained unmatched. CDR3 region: CASSAGTGGVVGTEAFF. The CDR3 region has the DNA TGTGCCAGCAGCGCCGGGACAGGGGGCGTAGTGGGCACTGAAGCTTTCTTT.

The CDR3 loop is CSVDRGQSTDTQYF. The CDR3 region has the DNA TGCAGCGTTGACAGGGGTCAGAGCACAGATACGCAGTATTTT. V is TRBV29-1 and J is TRBJ2-3, with D tentatively TRBD1 (6 bases). Germline V gene data show CDR1 as SQVTM and CDR2 as ANQGSEA. Between the trimmed V and J ends, which lost 3 bases and 0 bases, there was a span of 10 bases. The CDR3 extends over 14 amino acids.

CDR3 bases: TGTGCCAGCTCAACTGACACCTACACTGAAGCTTTCTTT. This encodes CASSTDTYTEAFF. The chain links TRBV18 to TRBJ1-1, with D hard to call. This CDR3 region has 13 residues. Trimming took 5 bases from V and 3 from J, leaving 10 bases between them. Germline loops: CDR1 KGHSH, CDR2 LQKENI.

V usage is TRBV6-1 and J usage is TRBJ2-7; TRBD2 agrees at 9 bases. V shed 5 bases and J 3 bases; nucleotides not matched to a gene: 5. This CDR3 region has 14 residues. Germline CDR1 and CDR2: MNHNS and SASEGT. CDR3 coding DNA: TGTGCCAGCAGTCCTAGCGGGACTAACTACGAGCAGTACTTC. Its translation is CASSPSGTNYEQYF.

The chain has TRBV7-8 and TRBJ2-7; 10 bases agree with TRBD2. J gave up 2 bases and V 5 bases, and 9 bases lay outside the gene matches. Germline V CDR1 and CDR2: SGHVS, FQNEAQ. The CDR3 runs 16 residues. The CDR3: CASSGLVAGGTYEQYF. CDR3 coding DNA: TGTGCCAGCAGCGGCCTCGTAGCGGGGGGTACCTACGAGCAGTACTTC.